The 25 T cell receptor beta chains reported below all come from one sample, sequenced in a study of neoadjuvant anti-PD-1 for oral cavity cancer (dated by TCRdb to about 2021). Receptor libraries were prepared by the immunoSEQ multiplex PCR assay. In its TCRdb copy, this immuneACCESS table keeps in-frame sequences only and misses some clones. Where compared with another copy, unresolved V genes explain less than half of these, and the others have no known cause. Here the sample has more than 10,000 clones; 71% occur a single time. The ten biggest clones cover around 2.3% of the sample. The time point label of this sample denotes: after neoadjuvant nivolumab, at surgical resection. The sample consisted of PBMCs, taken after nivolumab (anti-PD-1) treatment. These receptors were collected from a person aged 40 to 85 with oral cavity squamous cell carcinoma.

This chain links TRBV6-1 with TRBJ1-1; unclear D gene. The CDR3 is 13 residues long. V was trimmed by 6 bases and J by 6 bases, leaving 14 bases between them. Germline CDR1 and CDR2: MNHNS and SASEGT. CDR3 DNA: TGTGCCAGCAGATTGGGAGGGTCTCCTGAAGCTTTCTTT. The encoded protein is CASRLGGSPEAFF.

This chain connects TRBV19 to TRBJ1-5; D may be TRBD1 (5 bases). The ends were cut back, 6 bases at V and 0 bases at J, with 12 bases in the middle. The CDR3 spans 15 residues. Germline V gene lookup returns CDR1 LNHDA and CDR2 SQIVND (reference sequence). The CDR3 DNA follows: TGTGCCAGTAGCGACAGACAGTATAGCAATCAGCCCCAGCATTTT. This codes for CASSDRQYSNQPQHF.

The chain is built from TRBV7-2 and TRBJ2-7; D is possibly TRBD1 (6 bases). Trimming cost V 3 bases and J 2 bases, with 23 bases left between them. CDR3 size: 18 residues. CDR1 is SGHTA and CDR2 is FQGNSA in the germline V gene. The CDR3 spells CASSLRGTTAVQTYEQYF. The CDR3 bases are TGTGCCAGCAGCTTGAGGGGGACGACCGCGGTTCAGACCTACGAGCAGTACTTC.

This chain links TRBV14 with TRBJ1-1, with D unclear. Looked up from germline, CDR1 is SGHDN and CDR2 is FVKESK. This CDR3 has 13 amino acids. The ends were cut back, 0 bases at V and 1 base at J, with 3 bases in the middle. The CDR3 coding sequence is TGTGCCAGCAGCCAAGAATGGAACACTGAAGCTTTCTTT. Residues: CASSQEWNTEAFF.

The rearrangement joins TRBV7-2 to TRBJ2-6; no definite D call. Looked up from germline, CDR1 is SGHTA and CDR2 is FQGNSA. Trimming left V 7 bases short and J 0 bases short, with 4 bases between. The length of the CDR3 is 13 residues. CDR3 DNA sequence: TGTGCCAGCATCCGCTCTGGGGCCAACGTCCTGACTTTC. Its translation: CASIRSGANVLTF.

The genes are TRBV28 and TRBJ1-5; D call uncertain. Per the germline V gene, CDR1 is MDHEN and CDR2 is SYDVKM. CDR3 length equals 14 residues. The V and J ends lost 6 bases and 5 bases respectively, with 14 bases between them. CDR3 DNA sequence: TGTGCCAGCAGAACCGACGGCAGTCATCAGCCCCAGCATTTT. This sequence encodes CASRTDGSHQPQHF.

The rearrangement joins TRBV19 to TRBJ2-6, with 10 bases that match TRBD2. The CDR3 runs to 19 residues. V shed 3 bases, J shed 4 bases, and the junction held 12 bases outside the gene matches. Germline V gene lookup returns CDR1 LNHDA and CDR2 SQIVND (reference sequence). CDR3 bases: TGTGCCAGTAGTATTCTGGGACTAGCGTCCTACTCCGGGGCCAACGTCCTGACTTTC. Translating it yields CASSILGLASYSGANVLTF. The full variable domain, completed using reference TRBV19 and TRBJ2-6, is DGGITQSPKYLFRKEGQNVTLSCEQNLNHDAMYWYRQDPGQGLRLIYYSQIVNDFQKGDIAEGYSVSREKKESFPLTVTSAQKNPTAFYLCASSILGLASYSGANVLTFGAGSRLTVL.

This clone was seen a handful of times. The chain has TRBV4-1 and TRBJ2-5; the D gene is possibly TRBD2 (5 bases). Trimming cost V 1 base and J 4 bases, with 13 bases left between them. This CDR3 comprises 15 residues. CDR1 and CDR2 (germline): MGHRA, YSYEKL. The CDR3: CASSQGRRYGETQYF. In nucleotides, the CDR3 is TGCGCCAGCAGCCAAGGTCGGAGGTACGGAGAGACCCAGTACTTC.

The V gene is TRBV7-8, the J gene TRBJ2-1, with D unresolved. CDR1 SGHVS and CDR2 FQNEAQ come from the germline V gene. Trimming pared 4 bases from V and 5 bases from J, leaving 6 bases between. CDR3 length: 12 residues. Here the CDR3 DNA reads TGTGCCAGCAGCTCTGCGCACAATGAGCAGTTCTTC. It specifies CASSSAHNEQFF.

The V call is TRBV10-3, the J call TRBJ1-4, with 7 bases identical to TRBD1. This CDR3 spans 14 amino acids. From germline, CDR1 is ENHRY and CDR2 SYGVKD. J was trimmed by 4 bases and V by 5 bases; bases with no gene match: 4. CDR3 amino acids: CAISRGQSNEKLFF. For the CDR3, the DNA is TGTGCCATCAGTCGGGGACAGAGTAATGAAAAACTGTTTTTT.

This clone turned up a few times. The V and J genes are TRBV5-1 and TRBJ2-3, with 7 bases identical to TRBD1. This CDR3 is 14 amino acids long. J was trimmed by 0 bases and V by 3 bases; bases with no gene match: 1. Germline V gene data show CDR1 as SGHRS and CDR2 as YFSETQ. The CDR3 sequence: CASSSGQSTDTQYF. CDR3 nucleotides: TGCGCCAGCAGCTCGGGACAGAGCACAGATACGCAGTATTTT.

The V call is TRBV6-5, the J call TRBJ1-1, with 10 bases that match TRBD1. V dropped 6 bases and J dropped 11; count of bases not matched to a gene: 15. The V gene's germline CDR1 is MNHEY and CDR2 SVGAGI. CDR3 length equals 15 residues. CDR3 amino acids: CASRPLGTGDVAAFF. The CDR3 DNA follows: TGTGCCAGCAGGCCCCTTGGGACAGGGGATGTAGCTGCTTTCTTT.

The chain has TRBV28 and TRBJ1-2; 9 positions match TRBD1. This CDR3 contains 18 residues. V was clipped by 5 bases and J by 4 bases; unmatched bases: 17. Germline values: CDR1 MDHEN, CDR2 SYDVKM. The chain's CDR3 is CASSAPPGTGTPLYGYTF. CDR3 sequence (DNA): TGTGCCAGCAGTGCCCCACCTGGGACAGGGACACCCCTCTATGGCTACACCTTC.

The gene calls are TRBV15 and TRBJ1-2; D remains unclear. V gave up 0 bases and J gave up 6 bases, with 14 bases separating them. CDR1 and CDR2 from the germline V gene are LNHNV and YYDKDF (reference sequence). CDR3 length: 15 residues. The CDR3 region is CATSRDSIPSHGYTF. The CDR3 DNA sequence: TGTGCCACCAGCAGAGACAGTATCCCCTCGCATGGCTACACCTTC.

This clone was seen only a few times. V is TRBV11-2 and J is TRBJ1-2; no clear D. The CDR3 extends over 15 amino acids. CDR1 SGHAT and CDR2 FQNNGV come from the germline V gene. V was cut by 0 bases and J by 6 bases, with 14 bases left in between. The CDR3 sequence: CASSLDSEAWNGYTF. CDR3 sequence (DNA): TGTGCCAGCAGCTTAGATAGTGAAGCTTGGAATGGCTACACCTTC.

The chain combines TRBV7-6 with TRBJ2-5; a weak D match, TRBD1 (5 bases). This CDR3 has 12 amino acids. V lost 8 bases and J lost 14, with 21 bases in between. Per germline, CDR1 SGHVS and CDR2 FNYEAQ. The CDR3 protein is CASGSSPVGPYF. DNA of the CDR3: TGTGCCAGCGGCTCTTCCCCGGTGGGGCCATACTTC.

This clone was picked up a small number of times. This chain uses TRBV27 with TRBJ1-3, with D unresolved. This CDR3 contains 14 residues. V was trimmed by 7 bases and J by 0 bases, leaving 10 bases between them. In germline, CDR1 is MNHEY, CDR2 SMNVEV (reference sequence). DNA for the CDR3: TGTGCCAGCAAGGGAGGGCCCTCTGGAAACACCATATATTTT. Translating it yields CASKGGPSGNTIYF.

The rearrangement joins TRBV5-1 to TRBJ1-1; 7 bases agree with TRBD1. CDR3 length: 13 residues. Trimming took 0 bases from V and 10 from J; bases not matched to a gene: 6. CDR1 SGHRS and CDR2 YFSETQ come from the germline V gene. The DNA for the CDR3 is TGCGCCAGCAGCTTGGGACAGGGAGGGGGAGCTTTCTTT. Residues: CASSLGQGGGAFF.

This chain's CDR3 is CASSRTLDEQYF. In DNA form, the CDR3 reads TGCGCCAGCAGTAGGACCCTTGACGAGCAGTACTTC. The V call is TRBV5-1, the J call TRBJ2-7; no clear D. The CDR3 length is 12 residues. Germline V lookup: CDR1 SGHRS, CDR2 YFSETQ. Trimming took 5 bases from V and 5 from J, leaving 11 bases between them.

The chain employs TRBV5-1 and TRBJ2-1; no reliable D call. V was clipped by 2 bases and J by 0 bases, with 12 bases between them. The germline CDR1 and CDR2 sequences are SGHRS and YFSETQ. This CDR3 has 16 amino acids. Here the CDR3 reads CASSLSYPSSYNEQFF. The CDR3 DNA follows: TGCGCCAGCAGCTTATCTTATCCAAGCTCCTACAATGAGCAGTTCTTC.

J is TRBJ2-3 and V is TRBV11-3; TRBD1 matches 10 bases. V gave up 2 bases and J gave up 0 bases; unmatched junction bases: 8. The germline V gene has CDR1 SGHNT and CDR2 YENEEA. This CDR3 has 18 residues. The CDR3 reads CASSLRDRGNTSTDTQYF. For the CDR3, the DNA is TGTGCCAGCAGCTTACGGGACAGGGGAAATACTAGCACAGATACGCAGTATTTT. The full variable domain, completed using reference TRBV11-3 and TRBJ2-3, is EAGVVQSPRYKIIEKKQPVAFWCNPISGHNTLYWYLQNLGQGPELLIRYENEEAVDDSQLPKDRFSAERLKGVDSTLKIQPAELGDSAVYLCASSLRDRGNTSTDTQYFGPGTRLTVL.

The CDR3 region is CASSLDPQGGAEAFF. The CDR3, as DNA: TGTGCCAGCAGCCTCGACCCTCAGGGAGGAGCTGAAGCTTTCTTT. The chain uses TRBV11-2 and TRBJ1-1; the D gene is possibly TRBD1 (5 bases). The length of the CDR3 is 15 residues. CDR1 is SGHAT and CDR2 is FQNNGV in the germline V gene. V was trimmed by 5 bases and J by 6 bases, leaving 19 bases between them.

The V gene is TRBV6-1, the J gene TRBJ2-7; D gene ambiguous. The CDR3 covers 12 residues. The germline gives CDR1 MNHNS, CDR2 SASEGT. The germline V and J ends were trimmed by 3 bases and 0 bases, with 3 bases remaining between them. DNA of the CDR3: TGTGCCAGCAGTGACACCTCCTACGAGCAGTACTTC. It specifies CASSDTSYEQYF.

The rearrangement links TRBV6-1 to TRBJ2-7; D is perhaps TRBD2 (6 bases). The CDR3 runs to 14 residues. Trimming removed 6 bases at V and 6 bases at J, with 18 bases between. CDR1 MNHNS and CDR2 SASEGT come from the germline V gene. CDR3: CASRDSGRLVEQYF. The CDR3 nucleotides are TGTGCCAGCAGAGATTCGGGGAGGCTCGTCGAGCAGTACTTC.

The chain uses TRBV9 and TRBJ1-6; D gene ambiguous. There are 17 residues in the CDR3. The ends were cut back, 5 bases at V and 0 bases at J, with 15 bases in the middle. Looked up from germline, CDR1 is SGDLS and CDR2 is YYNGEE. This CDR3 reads CASSEEALSSYNSPLHF. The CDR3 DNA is TGTGCCAGCAGTGAGGAAGCCTTAAGCTCCTATAATTCACCCCTCCACTTT.